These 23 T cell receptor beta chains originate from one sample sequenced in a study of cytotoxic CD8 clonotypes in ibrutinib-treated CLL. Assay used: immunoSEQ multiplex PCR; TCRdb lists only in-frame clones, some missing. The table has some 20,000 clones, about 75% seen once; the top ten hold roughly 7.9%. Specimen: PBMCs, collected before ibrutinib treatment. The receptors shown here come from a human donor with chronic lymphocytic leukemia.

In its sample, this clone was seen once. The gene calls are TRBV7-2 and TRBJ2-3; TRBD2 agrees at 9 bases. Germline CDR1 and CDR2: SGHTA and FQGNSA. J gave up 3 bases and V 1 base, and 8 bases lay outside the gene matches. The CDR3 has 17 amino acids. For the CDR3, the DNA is TGTGCCAGCAGCTTAGAGGTAGCGGGAGAGTTTACAGATACGCAGTATTTT. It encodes CASSLEVAGEFTDTQYF.

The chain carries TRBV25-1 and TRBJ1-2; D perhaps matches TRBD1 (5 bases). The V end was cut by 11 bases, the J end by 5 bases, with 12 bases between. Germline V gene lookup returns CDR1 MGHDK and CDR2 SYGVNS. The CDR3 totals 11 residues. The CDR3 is CACWGSYGYTF. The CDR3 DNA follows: TGTGCCTGCTGGGGGAGTTATGGCTACACCTTC.

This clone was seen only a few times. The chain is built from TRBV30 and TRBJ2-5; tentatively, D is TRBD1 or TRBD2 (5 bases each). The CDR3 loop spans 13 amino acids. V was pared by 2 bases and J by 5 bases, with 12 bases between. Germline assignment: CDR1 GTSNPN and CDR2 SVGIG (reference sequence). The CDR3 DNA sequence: TGTGCCTGGAGTCGAGGGTGGGGGGAGACCCAGTACTTC. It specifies CAWSRGWGETQYF.

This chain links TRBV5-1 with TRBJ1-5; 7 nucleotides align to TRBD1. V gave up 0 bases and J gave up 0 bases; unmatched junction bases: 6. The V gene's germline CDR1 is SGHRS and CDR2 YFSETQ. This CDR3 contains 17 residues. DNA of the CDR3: TGCGCCAGCAGCTTGGATGGGACAGCTTATAGCAATCAGCCCCAGCATTTT. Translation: CASSLDGTAYSNQPQHF.

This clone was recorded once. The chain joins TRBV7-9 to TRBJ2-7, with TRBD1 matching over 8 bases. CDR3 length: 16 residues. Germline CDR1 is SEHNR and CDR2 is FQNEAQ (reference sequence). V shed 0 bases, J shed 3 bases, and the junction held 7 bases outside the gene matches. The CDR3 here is CASSLAATGDHYEQYF. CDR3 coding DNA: TGTGCCAGCAGCTTAGCAGCGACAGGGGACCACTACGAGCAGTACTTC.

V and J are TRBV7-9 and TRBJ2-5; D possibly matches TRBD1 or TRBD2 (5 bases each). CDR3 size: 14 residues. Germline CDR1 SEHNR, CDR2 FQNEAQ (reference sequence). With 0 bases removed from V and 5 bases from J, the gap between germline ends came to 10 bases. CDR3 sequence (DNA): TGTGCCAGCAGCTTAGCGAGGGGCTGGGAGACCCAGTACTTC. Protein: CASSLARGWETQYF.

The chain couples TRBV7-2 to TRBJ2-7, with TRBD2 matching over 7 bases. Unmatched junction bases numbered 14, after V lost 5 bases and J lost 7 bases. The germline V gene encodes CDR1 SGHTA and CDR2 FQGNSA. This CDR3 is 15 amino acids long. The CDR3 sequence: CASSVRGRVTGEQYF. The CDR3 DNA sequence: TGTGCCAGCAGCGTACGCGGGAGAGTGACGGGAGAGCAGTACTTC.

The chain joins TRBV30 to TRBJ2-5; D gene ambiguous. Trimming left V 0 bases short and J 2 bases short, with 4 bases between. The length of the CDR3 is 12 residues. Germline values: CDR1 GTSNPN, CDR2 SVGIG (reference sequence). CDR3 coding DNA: TGTGCCTGGAGTGTACAGCAAGAGACCCAGTACTTC. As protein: CAWSVQQETQYF.

DNA for the CDR3: TGCGCCAGCAGCCTCTTTGGGACAGCCTGGGGCACTGAAGCTTTCTTT. Encoded protein: CASSLFGTAWGTEAFF. The V and J genes are TRBV4-1 and TRBJ1-1, with TRBD1 matching 7 bases. Unmatched junction bases numbered 12, after V lost 4 bases and J lost 4 bases. The CDR3 is 16 residues long. Germline CDR1 is MGHRA and CDR2 is YSYEKL.

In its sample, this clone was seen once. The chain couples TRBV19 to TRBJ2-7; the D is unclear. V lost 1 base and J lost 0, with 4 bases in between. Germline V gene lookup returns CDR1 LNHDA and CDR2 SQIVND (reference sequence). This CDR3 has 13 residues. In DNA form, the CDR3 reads TGTGCCAGTAGTATAGCCTCCTCCTACGAGCAGTACTTC. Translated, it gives CASSIASSYEQYF.

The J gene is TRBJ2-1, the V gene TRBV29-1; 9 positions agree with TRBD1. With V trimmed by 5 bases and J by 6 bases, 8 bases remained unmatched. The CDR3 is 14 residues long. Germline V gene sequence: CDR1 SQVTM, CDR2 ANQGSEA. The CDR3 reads CSVLPGQGINEQFF. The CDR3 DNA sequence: TGCAGCGTTCTTCCGGGACAGGGTATCAATGAGCAGTTCTTC.

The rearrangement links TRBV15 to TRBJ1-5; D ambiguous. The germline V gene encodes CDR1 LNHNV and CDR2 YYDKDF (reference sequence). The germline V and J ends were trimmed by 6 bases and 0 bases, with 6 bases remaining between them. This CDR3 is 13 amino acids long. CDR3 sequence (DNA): TGTGCCACCAGGAGGTTTAGCAATCAGCCCCAGCATTTT. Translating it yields CATRRFSNQPQHF.

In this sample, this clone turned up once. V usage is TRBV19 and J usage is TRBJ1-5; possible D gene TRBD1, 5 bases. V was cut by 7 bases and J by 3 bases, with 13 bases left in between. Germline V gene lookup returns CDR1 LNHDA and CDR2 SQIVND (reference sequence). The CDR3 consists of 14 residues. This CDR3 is CASTGWGYNQPQHF. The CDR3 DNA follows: TGTGCCAGTACTGGATGGGGGTACAATCAGCCCCAGCATTTT. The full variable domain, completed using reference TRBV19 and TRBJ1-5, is DGGITQSPKYLFRKEGQNVTLSCEQNLNHDAMYWYRQDPGQGLRLIYYSQIVNDFQKGDIAEGYSVSREKKESFPLTVTSAQKNPTAFYLCASTGWGYNQPQHFGDGTRLSIL.

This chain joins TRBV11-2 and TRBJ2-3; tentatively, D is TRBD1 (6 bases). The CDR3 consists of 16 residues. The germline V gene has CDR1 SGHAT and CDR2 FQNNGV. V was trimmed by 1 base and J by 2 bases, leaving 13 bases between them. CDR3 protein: CASSLGTAGPTDTQYF. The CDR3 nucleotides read TGTGCCAGCAGCTTAGGGACAGCCGGCCCCACAGATACGCAGTATTTT.

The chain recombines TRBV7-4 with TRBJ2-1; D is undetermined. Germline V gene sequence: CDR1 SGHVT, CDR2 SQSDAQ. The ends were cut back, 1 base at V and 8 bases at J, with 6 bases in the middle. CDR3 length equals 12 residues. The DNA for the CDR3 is TGTGCCAGCAGCTTAGAAGGCGATGAGCAGTTCTTC. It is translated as CASSLEGDEQFF.

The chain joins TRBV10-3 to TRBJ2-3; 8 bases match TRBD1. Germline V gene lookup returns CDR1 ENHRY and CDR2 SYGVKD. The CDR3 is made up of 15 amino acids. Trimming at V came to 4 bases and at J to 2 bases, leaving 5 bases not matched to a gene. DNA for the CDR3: TGTGCCATCAGTGGGTTGGGACAGGCCACAGATACGCAGTATTTT. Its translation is CAISGLGQATDTQYF.

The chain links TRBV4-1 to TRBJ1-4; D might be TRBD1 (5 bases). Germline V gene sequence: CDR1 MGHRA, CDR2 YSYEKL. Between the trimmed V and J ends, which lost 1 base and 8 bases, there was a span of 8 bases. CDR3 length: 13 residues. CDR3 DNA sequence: TGCGCCAGCAGCCAAGTTTGGGGGGAAAAACTGTTTTTT. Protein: CASSQVWGEKLFF.

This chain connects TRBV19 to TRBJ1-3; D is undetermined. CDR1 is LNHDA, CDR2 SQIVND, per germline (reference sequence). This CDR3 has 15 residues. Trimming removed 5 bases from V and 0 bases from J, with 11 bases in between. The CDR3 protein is CASSHWQSSGNTIYF. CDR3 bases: TGTGCCAGTAGTCACTGGCAAAGCTCTGGAAACACCATATATTTT.

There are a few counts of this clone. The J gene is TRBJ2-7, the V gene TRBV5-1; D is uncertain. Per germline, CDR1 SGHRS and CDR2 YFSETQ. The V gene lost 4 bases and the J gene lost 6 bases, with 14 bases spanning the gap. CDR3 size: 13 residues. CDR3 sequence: CASSTPEGFEQYF. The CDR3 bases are TGCGCCAGCAGCACGCCGGAAGGGTTCGAGCAGTACTTC. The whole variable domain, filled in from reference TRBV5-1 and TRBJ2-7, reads KAGVTQTPRYLIKTRGQQVTLSCSPISGHRSVSWYQQTPGQGLQFLFEYFSETQRNKGNFPGRFSGRQFSNSRSEMNVSTLELGDSALYLCASSTPEGFEQYFGPGTRLTVT.

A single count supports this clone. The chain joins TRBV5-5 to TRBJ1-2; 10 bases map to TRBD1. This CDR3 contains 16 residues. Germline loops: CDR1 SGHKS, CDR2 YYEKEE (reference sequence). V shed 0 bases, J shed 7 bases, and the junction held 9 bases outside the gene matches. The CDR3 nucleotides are TGTGCCAGCAGCTTGGCTACCGGGACAGGGGCTTTTGGCTACACCTTC. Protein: CASSLATGTGAFGYTF.

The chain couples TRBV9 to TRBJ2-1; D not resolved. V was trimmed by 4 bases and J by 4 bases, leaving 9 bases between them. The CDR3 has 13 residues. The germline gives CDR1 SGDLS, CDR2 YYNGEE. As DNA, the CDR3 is TGTGCCAGCAGCCCCACGGATTACAATGAGCAGTTCTTC. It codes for CASSPTDYNEQFF.

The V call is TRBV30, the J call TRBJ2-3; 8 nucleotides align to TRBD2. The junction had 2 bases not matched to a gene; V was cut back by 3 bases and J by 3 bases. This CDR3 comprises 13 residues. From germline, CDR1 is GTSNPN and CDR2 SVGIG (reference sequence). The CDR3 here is CAWRTGGTDTQYF. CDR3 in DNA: TGTGCCTGGAGGACGGGAGGGACAGATACGCAGTATTTT.

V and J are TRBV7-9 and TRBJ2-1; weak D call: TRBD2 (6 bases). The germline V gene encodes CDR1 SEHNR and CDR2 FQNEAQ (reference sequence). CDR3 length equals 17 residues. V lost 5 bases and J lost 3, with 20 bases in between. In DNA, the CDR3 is TGTGCCAGCAGCGTCATCGGGGGAGGAGGATTCTACAATGAGCAGTTCTTC. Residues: CASSVIGGGGFYNEQFF. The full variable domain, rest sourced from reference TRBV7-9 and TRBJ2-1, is DTGVSQNPRHKITKRGQNVTFRCDPISEHNRLYWYRQTLGQGPEFLTYFQNEAQLEKSRLLSDRFSAERPKGSFSTLEIQRTEQGDSAMYLCASSVIGGGGFYNEQFFGPGTRLTVL.